This T cell receptor (beta chain) was identified during a study of blood T cells in healthy people across ages. Together with a sample-barcoded 5' primer, a J-beta primer mix was included in a second PCR lasting roughly 6 to 12 cycles. TCRdb ran MiXCR on the 5' RACE reads and lists one entry per CDR3 protein. The sample shows more than 1.4 million distinct CDR3 sequences, about 40% of them seen only once. Per the germline V gene, CDR1 is SGHDN and CDR2 is FVKESK. V was cut by 0 bases and J by 0 bases, with 13 bases left in between. CDR3 length: 17 amino acids. This receptor was taken from a woman in her late teens or twenties in good health. This sequence joins TRBV14 and TRBJ2-3, with D perhaps matching TRBD1 (5 bases). The sequencing sample was made of blood. This CDR3 is CASSQDWAGRSTDTQYF. In DNA, the CDR3 is TGTGCCAGCAGCCAAGATTGGGCAGGGCGTAGCACAGATACGCAGTATTTT.